This T cell receptor (beta chain) is drawn from a study of human T cells and chemical hapten exposure. Time point indicated: patch test 2, 6 weeks after DPC sensitization. Regarding treatment: therapeutic diphenylcyclopropenone sensitization with weekly scalp DPC. TCRdb processed the RACE reads anew with MiXCR; each CDR3 protein has one entry. The sample holds about 350,000 distinct CDR3 sequences; over 6% are singletons and the top ten take 5% to 6%. In its sample, this clonotype was seen a few times. This CDR3 contains 14 residues. V lost 5 bases, J lost 3 bases, and 6 bases stayed unmatched. The sample here was whole blood, taken in connection with sensitization to the hapten diphenylcyclopropenone (DPC). The chain combines TRBV12-3 or TRBV12-4 with TRBJ2-7; 8 bases line up with TRBD1. The sequence was collected from a woman under 30 with alopecia areata. Some clones in this sample may be carry-over from other donors' samples. The CDR3 protein is CASSLAGTGYEQYF. The DNA for the CDR3 is TGTGCCAGCAGTCTGGCCGGGACAGGCTACGAGCAGTACTTC.